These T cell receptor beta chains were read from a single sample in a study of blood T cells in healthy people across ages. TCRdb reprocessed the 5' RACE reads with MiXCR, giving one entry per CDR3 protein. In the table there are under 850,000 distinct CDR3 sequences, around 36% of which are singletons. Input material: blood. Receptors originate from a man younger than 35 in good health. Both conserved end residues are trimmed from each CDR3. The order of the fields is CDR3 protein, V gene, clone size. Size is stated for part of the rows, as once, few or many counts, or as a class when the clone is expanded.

ASSRGTNEQF,TRBV27,many
ASSGGLIYGYT,TRBV6-1,.
SARGVSYEQY,TRBV20-1,many
ASTQDRPLNTEAF,TRBV6-5,.
ASSQVGRTGRLLGVYEQY,TRBV3-1,few
ASSLGGENEQF,TRBV5-1,.
ASKGGVMDYEQY,TRBV2,few
ASKGGTVEAF,TRBV12-3/TRBV12-4,few
ASSQAGSRSTEAF,TRBV4-3,.
ASSSPGQGSSGANVLT,TRBV25-1,few
SARGGAGVYEQF,TRBV20-1,.
SARDQGIGYNEQF,TRBV20-1,.
ASSLVISAADGYT,TRBV5-5,many
ASSGQGKGYT,TRBV18,few
ASRGDGDYSNEKLF,TRBV28,few
ASSYPRDQQF,TRBV6-6,many
ASSLGGLWDYIYEQY,TRBV5-6,.
ASSLAGQVLRGTEAF,TRBV5-1,.
ASSLGSREDEQY,TRBV5-1,.
ASSEALGVLEKLF,TRBV2,.
SVEGQGATDTQY,TRBV29-1,.
SVPAGGAKNIQY,TRBV20-1,few
SARDTGNYGYT,TRBV20-1,many
ASNLGAYNEQF,TRBV7-3,once
ASPRTGFSGNTIY,TRBV25-1,.
ASSHGGRESTDTQY,TRBV4-2,.
ASRPGGNEQF,TRBV7-2,few
ASSSSGGAETQY,TRBV6-5,.
ASTPSTDTQY,TRBV11-2,many
ASSYSTASVKVDTQY,TRBV6-2/TRBV6-3,many
SVEPRDINIQY,TRBV29-1,.